The rows below give T cell receptor beta chains drawn from one sample of a study of T cell responses to AZD1222 COVID-19 vaccine. Only in-frame clones appear in the TCRdb table, and some are missing; sequencing was by immunoSEQ multiplex PCR. The sample carries some 140,000 clones, roughly 92% recorded once. Sample: peripheral blood, taken on day 0 of AZD1222 vaccination. Every receptor here comes from an adult in good health. Each CDR3 is given with its conserved first and last residue. Each record gives: J gene, V gene, clone size, D gene, CDR3 protein, CDR3 DNA. D genes are given only for firm matches. Not every row has a clone size; where given, it reads once, few, many or a size class.

>TRBJ1-6|TRBV14|.|.
CASSQDLSTPLHF
TGTGCCAGCAGCCAAGACCTAAGTACACCCCTCCACTTT
>TRBJ1-1|TRBV19|.|.
CASTQGPANTEAFF
TGTGCCAGTACCCAGGGGCCTGCCAACACTGAAGCTTTCTTT
>TRBJ2-3|TRBV7-8|.|.
CASSPRSGTTDTQYF
TGTGCCAGCAGCCCCCGAAGCGGAACCACAGATACGCAGTATTTT
>TRBJ2-1|TRBV30|few|TRBD1
CAWSSDRGYNEQFF
TGTGCCTGGAGCTCGGACAGGGGCTACAATGAGCAGTTCTTC
>TRBJ1-2|TRBV5-1|.|TRBD1
CASSPEVDRVAGGYTF
TGCGCCAGCAGCCCCGAGGTGGACAGGGTGGCGGGTGGCTACACCTTC
>TRBJ1-1|TRBV19|.|.
CASSEGGSLSQGWTEAFF
TGTGCCAGTAGCGAGGGGGGGTCTTTGAGTCAAGGATGGACTGAAGCTTTCTTT
>TRBJ1-2|TRBV18|.|.
CASSPTDYGYTF
TGTGCCAGCTCACCGACAGACTATGGCTACACCTTC
>TRBJ1-1|TRBV10-1|.|.
CASSEETPVF
TGCGCCAGCAGTGAAGAGACTCCCGTTTTT
>TRBJ2-2|TRBV28|.|.
CASISTTGELFF
TGTGCCAGCATTTCGACCACCGGGGAGCTGTTTTTT
>TRBJ1-6|TRBV6-5|once|.
CASIRSSYNSPLHF
TGTGCCAGCATACGGTCAAGCTATAATTCACCCCTCCACTTT
>TRBJ1-5|TRBV4-1|.|.
CASSQESSGAISNQPQHF
TGCGCCAGCAGCCAAGAGTCATCAGGGGCTATAAGCAATCAGCCCCAGCATTTT
>TRBJ2-7|TRBV27|.|TRBD1
CASSFAGQGYEQYF
TGTGCCAGCAGTTTTGCGGGACAGGGTTACGAGCAGTACTTC
>TRBJ1-4|TRBV11-2|.|TRBD1
CASSALGQGREKLFF
TGTGCCAGCAGCGCCTTGGGACAGGGAAGGGAAAAACTGTTTTTT
>TRBJ1-2|TRBV14|.|TRBD1
CASSPRTGRYGYTF
TGTGCCAGCAGCCCCCGGACAGGCCGCTATGGCTACACCTTC
>TRBJ2-7|TRBV2|once|.
CAGRSGSSYEQYF
TGTGCCGGGCGGTCTGGTTCCTCCTACGAGCAGTACTTC
>TRBJ1-1|TRBV2|.|.
CASRLRIGNTEAFF
TGTGCCAGCAGACTACGGATAGGAAACACTGAAGCTTTCTTT
>TRBJ1-2|TRBV29-1|once|TRBD1
CSVDKGAAGRYTF
TGCAGCGTTGATAAGGGGGCCGCCGGGCGCTACACCTTC
>TRBJ1-1|TRBV7-7|once|.
CASSYRVNTEAFF
TGTGCTAGCAGCTACAGGGTGAACACTGAAGCTTTCTTT
>TRBJ1-4|TRBV10-2|.|TRBD1
CASSAQGVEKLFF
TGCGCCAGCAGTGCCCAGGGGGTTGAAAAACTGTTTTTT
>TRBJ1-5|TRBV7-8|.|.
CASTRQFNQPQHF
TGTGCCAGCACCCGACAATTCAATCAGCCCCAGCATTTT
>TRBJ1-2|TRBV6-5|.|.
CASSYTTGRSFYGYTF
TGTGCCAGCAGTTACACTACGGGCCGCTCTTTCTATGGCTACACCTTC
>TRBJ2-1|TRBV20-1|.|.
CSARELAGQFF
TGCAGTGCTAGGGAGTTAGCTGGGCAGTTCTTC